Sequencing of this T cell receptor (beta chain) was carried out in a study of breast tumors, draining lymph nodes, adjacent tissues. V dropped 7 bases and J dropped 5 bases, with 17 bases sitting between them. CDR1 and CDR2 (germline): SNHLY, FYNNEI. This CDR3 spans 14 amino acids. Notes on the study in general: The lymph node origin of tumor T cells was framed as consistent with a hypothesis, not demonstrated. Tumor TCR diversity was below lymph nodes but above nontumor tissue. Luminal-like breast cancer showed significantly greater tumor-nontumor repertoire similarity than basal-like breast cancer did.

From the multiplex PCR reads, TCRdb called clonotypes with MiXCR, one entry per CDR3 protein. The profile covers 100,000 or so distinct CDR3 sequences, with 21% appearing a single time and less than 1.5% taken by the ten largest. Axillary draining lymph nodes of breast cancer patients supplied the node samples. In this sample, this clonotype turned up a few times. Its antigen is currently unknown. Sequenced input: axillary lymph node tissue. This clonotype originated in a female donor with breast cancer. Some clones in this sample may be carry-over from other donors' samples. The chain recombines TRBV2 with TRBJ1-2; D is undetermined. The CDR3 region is CASNEGLDPYGYTF. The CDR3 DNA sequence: TGTGCCAGCAACGAAGGACTCGACCCGTATGGCTACACCTTC.